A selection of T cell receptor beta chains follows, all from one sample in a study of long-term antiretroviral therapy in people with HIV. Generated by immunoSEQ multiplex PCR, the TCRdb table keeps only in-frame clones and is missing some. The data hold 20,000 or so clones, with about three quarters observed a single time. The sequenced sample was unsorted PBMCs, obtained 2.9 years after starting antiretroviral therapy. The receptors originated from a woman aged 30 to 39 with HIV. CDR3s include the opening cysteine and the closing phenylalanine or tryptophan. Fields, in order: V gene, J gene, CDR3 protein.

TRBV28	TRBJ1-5	CASSRQILGQPQHF
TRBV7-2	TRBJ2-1	CASSPRGAYVGSYNEQFF
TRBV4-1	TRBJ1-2	CASSQDLVRVGGYTF
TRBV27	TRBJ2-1	CASSSGREGQFF
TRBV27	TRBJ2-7	CASSSGGFREQYF
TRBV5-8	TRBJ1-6	CASTDDTVSSYNSPLHF
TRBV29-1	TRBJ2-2	CSVPGAGELFF
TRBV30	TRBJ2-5	CAWSAPDRNQETQYF
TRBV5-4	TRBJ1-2	CASSARVDYGYTF
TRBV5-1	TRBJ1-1	CASSPRGMPNTEAFF
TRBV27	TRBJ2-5	CASSHTLLQETQYF
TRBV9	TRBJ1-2	CASSPTGSYGYTF
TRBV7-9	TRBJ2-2	CASKVPGTGELFF
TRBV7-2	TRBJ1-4	CASSSRVSLTNEKLFF
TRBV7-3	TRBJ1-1	CASSLTQGSTEAFF
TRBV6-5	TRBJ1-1	CASSPPGNTEAFF
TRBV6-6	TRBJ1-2	CASSSGVDSYGYTF
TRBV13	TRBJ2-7	CASSLERGDYEQYF
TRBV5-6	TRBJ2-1	CASSLASGSMYNNEQFF
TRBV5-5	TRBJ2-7	CASSFEDFDYEQYF
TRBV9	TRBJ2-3	CASRRGGTQYF
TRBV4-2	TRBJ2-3	CASSQARAGATDTQYF
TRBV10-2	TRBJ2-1	CASTELGTVYNEQFF
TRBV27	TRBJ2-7	CASRARGTYEQYF
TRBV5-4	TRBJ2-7	CASSFTGGQGAYEQYF
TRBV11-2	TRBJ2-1	CASSPPGLANNEQFF
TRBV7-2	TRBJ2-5	CASSRGGAQETQYF
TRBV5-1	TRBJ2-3	CASSSIAGSSTDTQYF
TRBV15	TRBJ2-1	CATSRPPGGRNEQFF